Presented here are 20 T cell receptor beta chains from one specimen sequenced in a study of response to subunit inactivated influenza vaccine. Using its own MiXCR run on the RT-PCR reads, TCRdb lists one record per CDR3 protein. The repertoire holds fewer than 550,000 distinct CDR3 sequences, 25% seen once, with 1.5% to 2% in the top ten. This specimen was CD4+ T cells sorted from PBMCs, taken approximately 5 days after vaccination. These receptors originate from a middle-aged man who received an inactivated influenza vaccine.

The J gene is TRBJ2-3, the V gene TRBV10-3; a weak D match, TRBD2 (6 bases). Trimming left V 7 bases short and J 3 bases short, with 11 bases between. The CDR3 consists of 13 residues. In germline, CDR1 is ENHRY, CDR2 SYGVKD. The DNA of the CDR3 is TGTGCCATCACCGGGAGTTCTACAGATACGCAGTATTTT. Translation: CAITGSSTDTQYF.

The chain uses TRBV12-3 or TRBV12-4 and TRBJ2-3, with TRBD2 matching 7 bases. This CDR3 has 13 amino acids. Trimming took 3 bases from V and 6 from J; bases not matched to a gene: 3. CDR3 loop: CASSFEGGDTQYF. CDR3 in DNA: TGTGCCAGCAGTTTTGAGGGAGGGGATACGCAGTATTTT.

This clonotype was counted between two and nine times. CDR3 nucleotides: TGTGCCAGCAGTAGCCTCGGGGGCTACGAGCAGTACTTC. Protein sequence: CASSSLGGYEQYF. The chain is built from TRBV2 and TRBJ2-7, with TRBD2 as a possible D gene (6 bases). The CDR3 has 13 amino acids. CDR1 is SNHLY and CDR2 is FYNNEI in the germline V gene. Trimming shortened V by 5 bases and J by 3 bases, and 11 bases separated the two germline ends.

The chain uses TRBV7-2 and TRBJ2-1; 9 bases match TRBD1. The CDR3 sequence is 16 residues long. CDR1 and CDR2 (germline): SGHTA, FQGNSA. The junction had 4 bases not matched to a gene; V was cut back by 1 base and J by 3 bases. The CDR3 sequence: CASSLGGQGLYNEQFF. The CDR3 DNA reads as TGTGCCAGCAGCTTAGGGGGACAGGGCCTCTACAATGAGCAGTTCTTC.

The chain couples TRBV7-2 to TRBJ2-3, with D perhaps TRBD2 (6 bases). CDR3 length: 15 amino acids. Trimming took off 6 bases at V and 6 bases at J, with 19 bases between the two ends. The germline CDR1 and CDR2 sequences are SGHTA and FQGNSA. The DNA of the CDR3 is TGTGCCAGCAGACCCAGGGACTTAGAACTTGATACGCAGTATTTT. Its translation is CASRPRDLELDTQYF.

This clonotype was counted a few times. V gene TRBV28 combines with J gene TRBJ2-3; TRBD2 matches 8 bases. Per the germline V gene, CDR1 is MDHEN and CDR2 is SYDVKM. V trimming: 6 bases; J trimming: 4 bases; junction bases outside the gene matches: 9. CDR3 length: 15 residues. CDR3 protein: CASSLGGGLADTQYF. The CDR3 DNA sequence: TGTGCCAGCAGCCTCGGGGGGGGGCTAGCAGATACGCAGTATTTT.

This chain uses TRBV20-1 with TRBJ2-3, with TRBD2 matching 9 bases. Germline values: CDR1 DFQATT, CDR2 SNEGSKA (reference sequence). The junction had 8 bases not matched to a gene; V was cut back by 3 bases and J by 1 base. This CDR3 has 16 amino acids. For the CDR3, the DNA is TGCAGTGCTAGCGATCGGAAGCGGGAGGGCACAGATACGCAGTATTTT. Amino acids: CSASDRKREGTDTQYF.

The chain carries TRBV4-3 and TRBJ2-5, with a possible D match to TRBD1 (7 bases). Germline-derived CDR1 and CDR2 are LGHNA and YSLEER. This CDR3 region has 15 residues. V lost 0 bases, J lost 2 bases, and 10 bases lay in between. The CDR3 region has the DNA TGCGCCAGCAGCCAAGACGCGGGACAGCAAGAGACCCAGTACTTC. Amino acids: CASSQDAGQQETQYF.

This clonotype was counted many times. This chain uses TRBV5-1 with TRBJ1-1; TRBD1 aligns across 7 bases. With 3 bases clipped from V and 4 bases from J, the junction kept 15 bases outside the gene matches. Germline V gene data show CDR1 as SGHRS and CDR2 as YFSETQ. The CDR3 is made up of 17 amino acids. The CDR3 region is CASSSWGQTSVGTEAFF. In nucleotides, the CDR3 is TGCGCCAGCAGCTCGTGGGGACAGACCAGCGTTGGCACTGAAGCTTTCTTT.

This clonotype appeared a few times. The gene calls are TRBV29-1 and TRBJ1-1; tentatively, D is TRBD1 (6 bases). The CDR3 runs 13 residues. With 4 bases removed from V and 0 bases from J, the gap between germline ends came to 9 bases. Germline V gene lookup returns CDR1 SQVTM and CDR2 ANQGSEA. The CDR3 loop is CSVVRGLNTEAFF. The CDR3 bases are TGCAGCGTTGTCCGGGGGCTGAACACTGAAGCTTTCTTT.

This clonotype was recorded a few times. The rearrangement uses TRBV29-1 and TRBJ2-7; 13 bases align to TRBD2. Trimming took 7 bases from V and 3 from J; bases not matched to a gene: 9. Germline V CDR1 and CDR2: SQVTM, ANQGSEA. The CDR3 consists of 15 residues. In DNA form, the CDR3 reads TGCAGCGCCACTAACGGACTAGCGGGAGTCTACGAGCAGTACTTC. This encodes CSATNGLAGVYEQYF.

CDR3 sequence: CASSPASGETQYF. Written as DNA, the CDR3 is TGTGCCAGCTCACCTGCGTCGGGAGAGACCCAGTACTTC. The V gene is TRBV18, the J gene TRBJ2-5; the D is unclear. The V end was cut by 3 bases, the J end by 4 bases, with 9 bases between. The CDR3 has 13 residues. Germline CDR1 and CDR2: KGHSH and LQKENI.

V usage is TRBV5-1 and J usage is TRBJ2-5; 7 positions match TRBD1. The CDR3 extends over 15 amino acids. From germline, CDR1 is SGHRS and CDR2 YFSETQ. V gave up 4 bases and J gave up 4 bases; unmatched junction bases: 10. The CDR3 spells CASSEGALKLETQYF. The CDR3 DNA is TGCGCCAGCAGCGAGGGGGCTTTGAAATTAGAGACCCAGTACTTC.

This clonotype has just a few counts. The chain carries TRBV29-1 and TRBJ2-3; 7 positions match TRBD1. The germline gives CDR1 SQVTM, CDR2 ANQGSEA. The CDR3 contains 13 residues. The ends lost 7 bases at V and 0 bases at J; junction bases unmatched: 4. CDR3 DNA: TGCAGCGCCGCGACAGGGAGCACAGATACGCAGTATTTT. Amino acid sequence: CSAATGSTDTQYF.

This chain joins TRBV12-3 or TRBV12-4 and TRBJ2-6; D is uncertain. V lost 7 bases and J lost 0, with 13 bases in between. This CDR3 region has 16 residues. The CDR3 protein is CASTSGRHSGANVLTF. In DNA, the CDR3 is TGTGCCAGCACTTCAGGCAGACACTCTGGGGCCAACGTCCTGACTTTC.

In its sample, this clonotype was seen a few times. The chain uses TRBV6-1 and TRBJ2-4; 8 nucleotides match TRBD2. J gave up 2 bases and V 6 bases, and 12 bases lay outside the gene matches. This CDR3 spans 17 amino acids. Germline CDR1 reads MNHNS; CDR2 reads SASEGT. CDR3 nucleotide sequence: TGTGCCAGCAGGAGACAGAGATTAGCGGGAACCAAAAACATTCAGTACTTC. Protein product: CASRRQRLAGTKNIQYF.

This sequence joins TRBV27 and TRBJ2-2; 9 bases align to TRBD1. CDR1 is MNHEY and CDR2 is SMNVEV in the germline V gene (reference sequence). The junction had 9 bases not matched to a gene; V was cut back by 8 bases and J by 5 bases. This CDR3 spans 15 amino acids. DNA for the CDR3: TGTGCCAGCTGGAAACAGGGGGCGCCGACCGGGGAGCTGTTTTTT. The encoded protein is CASWKQGAPTGELFF.

The CDR3 bases are TGCAGTGCAATTAATCCGGACAGGGCTTACGAGCAGTACTTC. Its translation is CSAINPDRAYEQYF. This chain uses TRBV20-1 with TRBJ2-7; 8 positions agree with TRBD1. Germline V gene sequence: CDR1 DFQATT, CDR2 SNEGSKA (reference sequence). The CDR3 contains 14 residues. V dropped 6 bases and J dropped 4; count of bases not matched to a gene: 11.

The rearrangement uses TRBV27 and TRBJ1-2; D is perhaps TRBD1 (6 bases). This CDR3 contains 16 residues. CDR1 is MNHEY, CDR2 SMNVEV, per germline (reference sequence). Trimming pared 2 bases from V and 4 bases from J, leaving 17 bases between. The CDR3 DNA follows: TGTGCCAGCAGTTTAAGCGGGCAGGGGTTTTTCTATGGCTACACCTTC. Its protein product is CASSLSGQGFFYGYTF.

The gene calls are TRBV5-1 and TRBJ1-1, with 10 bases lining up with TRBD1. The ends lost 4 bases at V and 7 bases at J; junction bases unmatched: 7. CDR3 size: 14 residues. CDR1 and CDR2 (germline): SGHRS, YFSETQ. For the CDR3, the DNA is TGCGCCAGCAGCCCAGGGACAGGGGCCGGTGAAGCTTTCTTT. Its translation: CASSPGTGAGEAFF.